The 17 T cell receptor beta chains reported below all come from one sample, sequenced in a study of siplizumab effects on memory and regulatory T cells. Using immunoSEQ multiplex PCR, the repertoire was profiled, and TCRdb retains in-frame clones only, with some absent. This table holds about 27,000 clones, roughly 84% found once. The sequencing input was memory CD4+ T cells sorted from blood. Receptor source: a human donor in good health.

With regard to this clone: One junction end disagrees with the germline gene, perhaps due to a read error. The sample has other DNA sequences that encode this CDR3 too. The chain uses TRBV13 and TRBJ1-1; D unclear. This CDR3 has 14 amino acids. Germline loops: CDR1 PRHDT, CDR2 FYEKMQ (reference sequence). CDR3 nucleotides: TGTGCCAGCAGCTCCCCCGCCCCGAACACTGAAGCCTTCTTT. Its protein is CASSSPAPNTEAFF.

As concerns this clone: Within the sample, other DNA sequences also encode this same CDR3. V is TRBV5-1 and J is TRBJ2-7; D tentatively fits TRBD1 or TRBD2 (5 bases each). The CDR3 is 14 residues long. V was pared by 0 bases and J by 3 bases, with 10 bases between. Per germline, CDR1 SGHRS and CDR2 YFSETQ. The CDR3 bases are TGCGCCAGCAGCTTGGATCGGGGCAGCTACGAGCAGTACTTC. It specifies CASSLDRGSYEQYF.

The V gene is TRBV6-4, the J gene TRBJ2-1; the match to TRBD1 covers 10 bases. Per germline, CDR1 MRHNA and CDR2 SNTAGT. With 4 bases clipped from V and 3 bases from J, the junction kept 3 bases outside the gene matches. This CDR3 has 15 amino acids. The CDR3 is CASSVTGGFYNEQFF. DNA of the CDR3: TGTGCCAGCAGTGTGACAGGGGGCTTCTACAATGAGCAGTTCTTC.

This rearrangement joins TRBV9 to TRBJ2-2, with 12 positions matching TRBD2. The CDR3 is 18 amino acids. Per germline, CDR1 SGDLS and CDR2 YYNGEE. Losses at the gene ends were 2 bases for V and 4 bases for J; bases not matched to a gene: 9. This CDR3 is CASSVRVSSGRVTGELFF. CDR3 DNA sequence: TGTGCCAGCAGCGTCCGCGTATCTAGCGGGAGGGTCACCGGGGAGCTGTTTTTT.

The CDR3 spells CASSVNRISYEQYF. In DNA, the CDR3 is TGTGCCAGCAGCGTGAACAGGATCTCCTACGAGCAGTACTTC. The chain combines TRBV7-2 with TRBJ2-7, with a tentative D call TRBD1 (5 bases). Trimming took 5 bases from V and 0 from J, leaving 11 bases between them. This CDR3 spans 14 amino acids. Germline CDR1 is SGHTA and CDR2 is FQGNSA.

For the CDR3, the DNA is TGCGCCAGCAGTCCGACCTCCGGGGCCGCAGGCTACGAGCAGTACTTC. This codes for CASSPTSGAAGYEQYF. The chain has TRBV5-1 and TRBJ2-7; D might be TRBD1 or TRBD2, each matching 5 bases. Germline CDR1 reads SGHRS; CDR2 reads YFSETQ. V was trimmed by 5 bases and J by 3 bases, leaving 21 bases between them. This CDR3 contains 16 residues. Based on the CDR3 plus reference TRBV5-1 and TRBJ2-7, the full variable domain is KAGVTQTPRYLIKTRGQQVTLSCSPISGHRSVSWYQQTPGQGLQFLFEYFSETQRNKGNFPGRFSGRQFSNSRSEMNVSTLELGDSALYLCASSPTSGAAGYEQYFGPGTRLTVT.

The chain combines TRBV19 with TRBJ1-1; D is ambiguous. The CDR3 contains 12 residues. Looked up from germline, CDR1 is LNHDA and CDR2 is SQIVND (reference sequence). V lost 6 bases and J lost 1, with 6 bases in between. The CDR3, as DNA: TGTGCCAGTAGATTATCGAACACTGAAGCTTTCTTT. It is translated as CASRLSNTEAFF.

The CDR3 is CASSPVSGSSGRNEQYF. CDR3 in DNA: TGTGCCAGCAGCCCTGTAAGCGGGAGTAGCGGGAGGAACGAGCAGTACTTC. This chain connects TRBV7-2 to TRBJ2-7; 10 positions match TRBD2. With 5 bases clipped from V and 5 bases from J, the junction kept 15 bases outside the gene matches. The CDR3 is 17 residues long. Germline V CDR1 and CDR2: SGHTA, FQGNSA.

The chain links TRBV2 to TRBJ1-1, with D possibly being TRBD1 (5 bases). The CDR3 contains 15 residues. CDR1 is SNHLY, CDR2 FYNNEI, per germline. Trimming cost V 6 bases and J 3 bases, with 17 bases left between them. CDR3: CASSHIGARDTEAFF. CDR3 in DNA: TGTGCCAGCAGCCATATCGGGGCCCGGGACACTGAAGCTTTCTTT.

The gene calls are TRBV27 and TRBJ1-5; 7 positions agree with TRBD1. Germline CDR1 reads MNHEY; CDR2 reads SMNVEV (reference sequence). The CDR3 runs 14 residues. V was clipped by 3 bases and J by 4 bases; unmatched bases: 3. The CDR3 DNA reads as TGTGCCAGCAGTTTCGGGACAGCAAATCAGCCCCAGCATTTT. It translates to CASSFGTANQPQHF.

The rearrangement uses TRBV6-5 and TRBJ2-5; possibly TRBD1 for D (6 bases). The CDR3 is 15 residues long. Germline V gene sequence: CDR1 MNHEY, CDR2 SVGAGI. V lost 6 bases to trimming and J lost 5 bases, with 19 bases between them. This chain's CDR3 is CASRRQGHRRETQYF. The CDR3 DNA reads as TGTGCCAGCAGACGCCAGGGACACCGGAGGGAGACCCAGTACTTC.

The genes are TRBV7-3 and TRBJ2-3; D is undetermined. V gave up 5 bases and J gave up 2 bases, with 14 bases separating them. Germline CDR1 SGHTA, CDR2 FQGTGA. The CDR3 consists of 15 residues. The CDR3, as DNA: TGTGCCAGCAGCCTCGGGCAGCCCTTCACAGATACGCAGTATTTT. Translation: CASSLGQPFTDTQYF. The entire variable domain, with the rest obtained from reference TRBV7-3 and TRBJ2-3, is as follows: GAGVSQTPSNKVTEKGKYVELRCDPISGHTALYWYRQSLGQGPEFLIYFQGTGAADDSGLPNDRFFAVRPEGSVSTLKIQRTERGDSAVYLCASSLGQPFTDTQYFGPGTRLTVL.

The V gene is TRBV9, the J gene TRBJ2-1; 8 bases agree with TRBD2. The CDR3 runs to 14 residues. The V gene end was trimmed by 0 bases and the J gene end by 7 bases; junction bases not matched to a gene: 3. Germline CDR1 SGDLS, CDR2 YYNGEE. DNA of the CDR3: TGTGCCAGCAGCGTAGGGCGGGAGGTAAATGAGCAGTTCTTC. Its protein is CASSVGREVNEQFF. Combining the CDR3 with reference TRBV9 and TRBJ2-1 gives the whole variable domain DSGVTQTPKHLITATGQRVTLRCSPRSGDLSVYWYQQSLDQGLQFLIQYYNGEERAKGNILERFSAQQFPDLHSELNLSSLELGDSALYFCASSVGREVNEQFFGPGTRLTVL.

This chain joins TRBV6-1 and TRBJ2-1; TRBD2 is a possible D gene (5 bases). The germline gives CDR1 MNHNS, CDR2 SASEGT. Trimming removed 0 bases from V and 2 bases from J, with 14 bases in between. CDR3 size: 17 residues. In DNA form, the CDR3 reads TGTGCCAGCAGTGAAGCCCACTGGACTCCCCCCTACAATGAGCAGTTCTTC. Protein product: CASSEAHWTPPYNEQFF.

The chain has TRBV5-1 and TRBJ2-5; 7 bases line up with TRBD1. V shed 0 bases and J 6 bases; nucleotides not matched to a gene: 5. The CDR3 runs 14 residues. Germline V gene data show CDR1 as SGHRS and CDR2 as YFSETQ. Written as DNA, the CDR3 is TGCGCCAGCAGCTTGGATCCAGGGGGTCAGACCCAGTACTTC. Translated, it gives CASSLDPGGQTQYF.

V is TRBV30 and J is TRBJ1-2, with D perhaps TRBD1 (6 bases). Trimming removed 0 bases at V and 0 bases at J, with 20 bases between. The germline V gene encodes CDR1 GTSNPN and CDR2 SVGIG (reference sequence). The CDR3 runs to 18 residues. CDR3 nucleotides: TGTGCCTGGAGTGTATCCGGACAGTGGACGACTACTAACTATGGCTACACCTTC. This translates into CAWSVSGQWTTTNYGYTF. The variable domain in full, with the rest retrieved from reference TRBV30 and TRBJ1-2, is SQTIHQWPATLVQPVGSPLSLECTVEGTSNPNLYWYRQAAGRGLQLLFYSVGIGQISSEVPQNLSASRPQDRQFILSSKKLLLSDSGFYLCAWSVSGQWTTTNYGYTFGSGTRLTVV.

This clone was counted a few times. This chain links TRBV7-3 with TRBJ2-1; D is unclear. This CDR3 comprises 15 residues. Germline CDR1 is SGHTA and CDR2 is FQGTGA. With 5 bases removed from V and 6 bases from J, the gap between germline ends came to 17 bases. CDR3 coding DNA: TGTGCCAGCAGCCCCGGACCGACTGGATTCAATGAGCAGTTCTTC. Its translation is CASSPGPTGFNEQFF.